A single sample gave rise to the 12 T cell receptor beta chains below, sequenced in a study of CD8 T cells in Susac syndrome. The RNA, roughly 0.5 to 1 ug, was put through reverse transcription using random hexamers. TCRdb itself ran the immunoSEQ multiplex PCR reads through MiXCR, one entry per CDR3 protein. This table has hundreds of thousands of distinct CDR3 sequences, around 93% appearing once. The sequenced material came from CD4+ T cells from PBMCs. These receptors came from a human donor with multiple sclerosis.

The rearrangement uses TRBV27 and TRBJ2-3; D might be TRBD1 or TRBD2, each matching 6 bases. CDR3 length: 14 amino acids. The V end lost 7 bases, the J end lost 5 bases, and 16 bases lay between the germline ends. Germline CDR1 reads MNHEY; CDR2 reads SMNVEV (reference sequence). The CDR3 DNA is TGTGCCAGCATGATAAGGGGGGCAGGAGATACGCAGTATTTT. It yields the protein CASMIRGAGDTQYF.

The chain employs TRBV9 and TRBJ1-2; weak D call: TRBD1 (5 bases). The CDR3 is 14 amino acids. V lost 1 base and J lost 7, with 14 bases in between. The V gene's germline CDR1 is SGDLS and CDR2 YYNGEE. As DNA, the CDR3 is TGTGCCAGCAGCGTATGGGGGAGTTCGTTTGGCTACACCTTC. It is translated as CASSVWGSSFGYTF.

This clonotype was observed a handful of times. CDR3 loop: CASSLRGSNQPQHF. The CDR3, as DNA: TGTGCCAGCAGTTTAAGGGGGAGCAATCAGCCCCAGCATTTT. The J gene is TRBJ1-5, the V gene TRBV27; D possibly corresponds to TRBD1 (6 bases). The CDR3 is made up of 14 amino acids. V was pared by 2 bases and J by 1 base, with 6 bases between. Germline V gene data show CDR1 as MNHEY and CDR2 as SMNVEV (reference sequence).

The chain uses TRBV15 and TRBJ1-1, with D unresolved. V was pared by 1 base and J by 1 base, with 13 bases between. This CDR3 has 16 residues. Germline V gene data show CDR1 as LNHNV and CDR2 as YYDKDF (reference sequence). CDR3 in DNA: TGTGCCACCAGCAGAGGCCCTGCCCAGACGAACACTGAAGCTTTCTTT. Residues: CATSRGPAQTNTEAFF. The full variable domain, rest sourced from reference TRBV15 and TRBJ1-1, is DAMVIQNPRYQVTQFGKPVTLSCSQTLNHNVMYWYQQKSSQAPKLLFHYYDKDFNNEADTPDNFQSRRPNTSFCFLDIRSPGLGDTAMYLCATSRGPAQTNTEAFFGQGTRLTVV.

The V call is TRBV30, the J call TRBJ2-1; possible D gene TRBD2, 5 bases. The CDR3 has 12 residues. Germline V gene data show CDR1 as GTSNPN and CDR2 as SVGIG (reference sequence). Trimming removed 6 bases from V and 7 bases from J, with 13 bases in between. The CDR3 sequence: CACVGSGNEQFF. For the CDR3, the DNA is TGTGCCTGCGTGGGGAGTGGGAATGAGCAGTTCTTC. The full variable domain, in which reference TRBV30 and TRBJ2-1 provide the parts outside the CDR3, is SQTIHQWPATLVQPVGSPLSLECTVEGTSNPNLYWYRQAAGRGLQLLFYSVGIGQISSEVPQNLSASRPQDRQFILSSKKLLLSDSGFYLCACVGSGNEQFFGPGTRLTVL.

The V and J genes are TRBV6-5 and TRBJ2-5, with D perhaps matching TRBD2 (6 bases). The CDR3 length is 14 residues. V lost 6 bases, J lost 2 bases, and 13 bases lay in between. Germline CDR1 and CDR2: MNHEY and SVGAGI. This chain's CDR3 is CASSHRRGQETQYF. CDR3 DNA: TGTGCCAGCAGCCATCGCCGGGGGCAAGAGACCCAGTACTTC.

J is TRBJ2-3 and V is TRBV5-8; TRBD2 matches at 9 bases. The CDR3 has 17 amino acids. Germline values: CDR1 SGHTS, CDR2 YDEGEE. The V and J ends lost 0 bases and 0 bases, in that order; junction bases with no gene match: 5. In DNA, the CDR3 is TGTGCCAGCAGCTTGGCGCTAGCGGGACCCAGCACAGATACGCAGTATTTT. Translation: CASSLALAGPSTDTQYF.

The chain recombines TRBV6-1 with TRBJ2-2; perhaps TRBD1 as D (5 bases). The length of the CDR3 is 15 residues. Germline CDR1 MNHNS, CDR2 SASEGT. Trimming removed 6 bases at V and 0 bases at J, with 11 bases between. The CDR3 region has the DNA TGTGCCAGCAGGAGAGGACAACCGAACACCGGGGAGCTGTTTTTT. It yields the protein CASRRGQPNTGELFF.

V usage is TRBV7-9 and J usage is TRBJ1-6; 7 bases are shared with TRBD1. The CDR3 contains 16 residues. V gave up 4 bases and J gave up 8 bases; unmatched junction bases: 11. Germline CDR1 SEHNR, CDR2 FQNEAQ (reference sequence). CDR3 bases: TGTGCCAGCAGCTCGTCGATACAGGGGAGTGATTCACCCCTCCACTTT. Its protein is CASSSSIQGSDSPLHF.

V gene TRBV4-2 combines with J gene TRBJ2-3; 7 nucleotides agree with TRBD2. V shed 1 base, J shed 5 bases, and the junction held 6 bases outside the gene matches. The CDR3 has 15 amino acids. Germline CDR1 reads LGHNA; CDR2 reads YNFKEQ. The CDR3 region has the DNA TGTGCCAGCAGCCAAGGGGGCGGGGGAGGAGATACGCAGTATTTT. Translated: CASSQGGGGGDTQYF.

The chain uses TRBV29-1 and TRBJ2-5; D not certain. V dropped 0 bases and J dropped 5 bases, with 16 bases sitting between them. CDR1 and CDR2 (germline): SQVTM, ANQGSEA. CDR3 length: 15 residues. In DNA form, the CDR3 reads TGCAGCGTTGAAGATCTCGGACCGTACGGGGAGACCCAGTACTTC. Its translation: CSVEDLGPYGETQYF.

V is TRBV5-6 and J is TRBJ2-5; 9 bases agree with TRBD1. CDR3 length: 16 residues. V trimming: 6 bases; J trimming: 5 bases; junction bases outside the gene matches: 14. Germline V CDR1 and CDR2: SGHDT, YYEEEE. CDR3 DNA: TGTGCCAGCATACCCGGGATCGGGACAGGGTGGGAGACCCAGTACTTC. As protein: CASIPGIGTGWETQYF.